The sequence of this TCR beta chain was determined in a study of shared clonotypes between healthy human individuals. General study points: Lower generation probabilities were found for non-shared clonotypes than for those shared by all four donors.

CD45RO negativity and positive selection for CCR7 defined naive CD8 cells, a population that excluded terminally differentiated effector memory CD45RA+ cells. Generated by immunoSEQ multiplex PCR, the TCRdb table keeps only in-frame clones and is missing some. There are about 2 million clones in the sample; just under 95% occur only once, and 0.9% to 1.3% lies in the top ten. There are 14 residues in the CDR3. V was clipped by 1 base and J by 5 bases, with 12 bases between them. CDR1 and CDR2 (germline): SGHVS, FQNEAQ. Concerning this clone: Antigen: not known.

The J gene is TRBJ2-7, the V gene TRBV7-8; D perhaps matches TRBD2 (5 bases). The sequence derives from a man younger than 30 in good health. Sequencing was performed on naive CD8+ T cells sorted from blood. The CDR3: CASSLGSASNEQYF. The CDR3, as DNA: TGTGCCAGCAGCTTAGGGTCGGCTAGCAACGAGCAGTACTTC. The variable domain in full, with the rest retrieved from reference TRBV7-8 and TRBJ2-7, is GAGVSQSPRYKVAKRGQDVALRCDPISGHVSLFWYQQALGQGPEFLTYFQNEAQLDKSGLPSDRFFAERPEGSVSTLKIQRTQQEDSAVYLCASSLGSASNEQYFGPGTRLTVT.